This TCR beta chain was retrieved from a study of glioma-infiltrating T cells. Whole-study findings and limits: Gliomas, especially low-grade, showed above-expected tissue-blood divergence; non-neoplastic patients showed below.

Using RNA template, CDR3s of TCR alpha and beta were amplified with iRepertoire arm-PCR. Input was roughly 85-400 ng of tissue mRNA or PBMC total RNA. TCRdb re-called the multiplex PCR reads with MiXCR, one entry per CDR3 protein. The repertoire has more than 90,000 distinct CDR3 sequences, approximately 42% of them found once; the top ten carry 35% to 40%. This CDR3 is built from 15 residues. The germline CDR1 and CDR2 sequences are SGHTA and FQGNSA. V lost 2 bases, J lost 6 bases, and 8 bases stayed unmatched. This clonotype was seen ten or more times. Its cognate antigen is unknown. The genes are TRBV7-2 and TRBJ2-3, with 7 bases lining up with TRBD2. The sequencing sample was made of glioma tissue, nonneoplastic brain tissue, or PBMCs (not recorded which). The TCR was taken from a human donor with low-grade glioma or glioblastoma, undergoing nonglioma brain surgery, or in good health (not recorded which). The CDR3 is CASSLLVAGADTQYF. The CDR3 nucleotides are TGTGCCAGCAGCTTATTAGTTGCGGGAGCCGATACGCAGTATTTT.